This T cell receptor (beta chain) was captured in a study of PD-1 blockade in classical Hodgkin lymphoma. Notes on the study in general: Relapsed/refractory patients reportedly had the lowest baseline TCR diversity, below newly diagnosed patients, who were below healthy donors. Baseline diversity was lower in partial responders and progressors than complete responders. By C4D1, diversity of CD4+ TCRs had risen significantly, whereas that of CD8+ TCRs had not.

V lost 5 bases, J lost 4 bases, and 17 bases lay in between. The CDR3 has 15 amino acids. Germline CDR1 is KGHSH and CDR2 is LQKENI. All patients experienced relapse after autologous stem cell transplantation, and brentuximab vedotin exposure was variable. Complete response, partial response or progressive disease was recorded as best response. On this clone itself: Its antigen is currently unknown.

The data were produced by immunoSEQ multiplex PCR, yet TCRdb's version contains in-frame clones alone and is incomplete. This sample has around 96,000 clones, with approximately 80% found just once. The clonotype comes from a human donor with classical Hodgkin lymphoma. The V call is TRBV18, the J call TRBJ1-1, with a possible D match to TRBD1 (5 bases). Sequencing used peripheral blood mononuclear cells (PBMCs), obtained at baseline. The CDR3 nucleotides are TGTGCCAGCTCAACCACCGGGGGGGTAGGCACTGAAGCTTTCTTT. Its translation is CASSTTGGVGTEAFF.